This T cell receptor (beta chain) was identified during a study of blood T cell repertoires in COVID-19. About the study: Sites across the United States, Italy and Spain contributed samples from acute and convalescent COVID-19. T cells, B-cell-depleted T cells, or PBMCs provided the cDNA or gDNA that served as material.

V gave up 4 bases and J gave up 6 bases, with 14 bases separating them. The CDR3 length is 14 residues. CDR1 MNHEY and CDR2 SMNVEV come from the germline V gene (reference sequence). During active infection, Seattle patients enrolled and were then monitored through disease. As originally analysed: Amplifying reference gene primers gave estimates of nucleated cell counts. TCRdb keeps only in-frame clones here, not all; method: immunoSEQ multiplex PCR. V and J calls and clone size are given by that table; D and trimming were obtained from the DNA. The data show some 150,000 clones, 84% seen once. The chain joins TRBV27 to TRBJ2-3; a weak D match, TRBD1 (5 bases). Sequencing used peripheral blood. The receptor's source is a woman aged 65 to 85 with COVID-19, enrolled during active disease. CDR3: CASSSWGKGDTQYF. For the CDR3, the DNA is TGTGCCAGCAGTTCCTGGGGCAAGGGGGATACGCAGTATTTT.